The text below deals with one T cell receptor (beta chain). The data were produced by immunoSEQ multiplex PCR, yet TCRdb's version contains in-frame clones alone and is incomplete. The profile shows about 270,000 clones, approximately 80% of them singletons. This sample was included in a study of blood T cell repertoires in COVID-19. Per the germline V gene, CDR1 is LGHDT and CDR2 is YNNKEL (reference sequence). The CDR3 is 14 residues long. V lost 4 bases, J lost 0 bases, and 7 bases lay in between. This chain connects TRBV3-1 (or the pseudogene TRBV3-2) to TRBJ1-5; D gene uncertain. The receptor comes from a woman aged 55-75 years with active or convalescent COVID-19. The sample taken for sequencing was peripheral blood. The CDR3, as DNA: TGTGCCAGCAGCCCTCTCTATAGCAATCAGCCCCAGCATTTT. This sequence encodes CASSPLYSNQPQHF.